Listed below are T cell receptor beta chains from one sample, sequenced in a study of Ad26.COV2.S vaccination and SARS-CoV-2 variants. Using immunoSEQ multiplex PCR, the repertoire was profiled, and TCRdb retains in-frame clones only, with some absent. The table lists roughly 450,000 clones, around nine tenths of them singletons. The sample consisted of peripheral blood, taken in a trial of Ad26.COV2.S vaccine versus placebo. These receptors were obtained from a person between 18 and 59 years old who received the Ad26.COV2.S COVID-19 vaccine or a placebo. CDR3s include the opening cysteine and the closing phenylalanine or tryptophan. D genes are given only for firm matches. Size is stated for part of the rows, as once, few or many counts, or as a class when the clone is expanded.

TRBD2	-	TRBV9	TRBJ2-5	TGTGCCAGCAGCGGGACTAGCGGGGGGGATCAAGAGACCCAGTACTTC	CASSGTSGGDQETQYF
TRBD2	-	TRBV29-1	TRBJ2-1	TGCAGCGTTGAAGGACTAGCGACGTACAATGAGCAGTTCTTC	CSVEGLATYNEQFF
-	-	TRBV5-1	TRBJ1-1	TGCGCCAGCAGCACTGGGTTGAACACTGAAGCTTTCTTT	CASSTGLNTEAFF
TRBD2	-	TRBV4-3	TRBJ2-3	TGCGCCAGCAGCCAGGACTTACTAGCGGGAGTGGCAGATACGCAGTATTTT	CASSQDLLAGVADTQYF
-	-	TRBV5-6	TRBJ2-1	TGTGCCAGCAGCTTGGATCCATATAGCTCCTACAATGAGCAGTTCTTC	CASSLDPYSSYNEQFF
TRBD1	-	TRBV18	TRBJ1-5	TGTGCCAGCTCACCAGGGGACAGGAATCAGCCCCAGCATTTT	CASSPGDRNQPQHF
-	-	TRBV2	TRBJ2-3	TGTGCCAGCGGAGCAGAGAGCACAGATACGCAGTATTTT	CASGAESTDTQYF
-	-	TRBV5-4	TRBJ1-4	TGTGCCAGCGCGCAGGGCCCCGAAGGTGAAAAACTGTTTTTT	CASAQGPEGEKLFF
-	-	TRBV4-3	TRBJ1-3	TGCGCCAGCAGCCAAGTCTCAGGGGATGGAAACACCATATATTTT	CASSQVSGDGNTIYF
TRBD2	-	TRBV28	TRBJ2-7	TGTGCCAGCAGCCTCCCCGGGAGGGCCTTTTCCGAGCAGTACTTC	CASSLPGRAFSEQYF
TRBD2	-	TRBV7-2	TRBJ2-1	TGTGCCAGCAGCTTAGGACTAGCGGAGTACAATGAGCAGTTCTTC	CASSLGLAEYNEQFF
-	-	TRBV28	TRBJ2-2	TGTGCCAGCACCTCGGGCGCGAACACCGGGGAGCTGTTTTTT	CASTSGANTGELFF
-	-	TRBV28	TRBJ1-1	TGTGCCAGCGGCTGGGGATCGAACACTGAAGCTTTCTTT	CASGWGSNTEAFF
TRBD1	-	TRBV5-3	TRBJ1-2	TGTGCCAGAAGCTCAGGGCCGGGACAGGGGGCGGATGGCTACACCTTC	CARSSGPGQGADGYTF
-	-	TRBV7-2	TRBJ2-5	TGTGCCAGCAGCCCCTCTTTGGGGTTGGAGACCCAGTACTTC	CASSPSLGLETQYF
-	-	TRBV29-1	TRBJ2-2	TGCAGCGCGGGGCGGTCTGCGAACACCGGGGAGCTGTTTTTT	CSAGRSANTGELFF
-	once	TRBV30	TRBJ1-5	TGTGCCTGGAGTGTAAGATGGTTCGGAGGCTCGCATAGCAATCAGCCCCAGCATTTT	CAWSVRWFGGSHSNQPQHF
TRBD1	-	TRBV9	TRBJ2-1	TGTGCCAGCAGCGGTGGGGCCGGGACAGGGTCTTCTCGTGAGCAGTTCTTC	CASSGGAGTGSSREQFF
TRBD1	-	TRBV7-6	TRBJ2-7	TGTGCCAGCAGCTTAGGTGAGGGACAGGGGGCCTACGAGCAGTACTTC	CASSLGEGQGAYEQYF
TRBD2	-	TRBV5-5	TRBJ2-3	TGTGCCAGCAGCTTGGGAGCGGGAGGCCGCACAGATACGCAGTATTTT	CASSLGAGGRTDTQYF
-	once	TRBV30	TRBJ1-1	TGTGCCTTCTGGGGAGGGGACGGGCCCACTGAAGCTTTCTTT	CAFWGGDGPTEAFF
TRBD2	-	TRBV4-3	TRBJ2-7	TGCGCCAGCAGCCAGGTTCGCGGGGGACCCTACGAGCAGTACTTC	CASSQVRGGPYEQYF
-	-	TRBV29-1	TRBJ1-1	TGCAGCGTGGAGACAGCGAACACTGAAGCTTTCTTT	CSVETANTEAFF
-	-	TRBV29-1	TRBJ1-2	TGCAGCGTAGAACAGGGTGACAACTATGGCTACACCTTC	CSVEQGDNYGYTF
-	-	TRBV5-1	TRBJ1-2	TGCGCCAGCAGCCCCCGGACGGACAACTATGGCTACACCTTC	CASSPRTDNYGYTF
TRBD2	-	TRBV11-3	TRBJ2-1	TGTGCCAGCAGCTTAGGTTCGAGACTAGCGGGGATCCTGAGCAATGAGCAGTTCTTC	CASSLGSRLAGILSNEQFF
-	-	TRBV28	TRBJ1-2	TGTGCCAGCAGTTTATCTCCACAGGGCCCATATAACTATGGCTACACCTTC	CASSLSPQGPYNYGYTF
-	-	TRBV25-1	TRBJ1-5	TGTGCCAGCAGTGAATACGACAGATACCAGCCCCAGCATTTT	CASSEYDRYQPQHF
-	-	TRBV4-3	TRBJ2-2	TGCGCCAGCAGCCAAGGCGGGCAAACCGGGGAGCTGTTTTTT	CASSQGGQTGELFF
-	-	TRBV7-9	TRBJ2-1	TGTGCCAGCAGCTTACCGGGAGTGGTCCCCGGCAATGAGCAGTTCTTC	CASSLPGVVPGNEQFF
TRBD1	-	TRBV6-5	TRBJ1-5	TGTGCCAGCAGGGACAGGGATGTTAGCAATCAGCCCCAGCATTTT	CASRDRDVSNQPQHF
-	-	TRBV7-2	TRBJ2-7	TGTGCCAGCAGCTTATCCCCACAGTCCTACGAGCAGTACTTC	CASSLSPQSYEQYF
-	-	TRBV6-2/TRBV6-3	TRBJ2-3	TGTGCCAGCAGTAATCTCCCTTCTGGCACAGATACGCAGTATTTT	CASSNLPSGTDTQYF
TRBD1	-	TRBV2	TRBJ1-1	TGTGCCAGCAGTGACTACAGGGGTAACACTGAAGCTTTCTTT	CASSDYRGNTEAFF
-	few	TRBV28	TRBJ1-6	TGTGCCAGCAGTAGCCGGGACCCTGGTAATTCACCCCTCCACTTT	CASSSRDPGNSPLHF